This TCR beta chain originates from a study of T cell repertoires in cytomegalovirus infection. As for this clonotype: As yet, its antigen is unknown.

TCRdb analysed the reads with MiXCR anew, one entry per CDR3 protein. This table holds 750,000 to 900,000 distinct CDR3 sequences, 25% to 35% found once. The sequencing here drew on cultured CD8+ T cells from PBMCs, taken from culture after CMV antigen stimulation. The TCR comes from a human donor in good health (CMV status not recorded). Some clones in this sample may be carry-over from other donors' samples.

CDR3 nucleotide sequence: TGTGCCAGCAGTCCAACTCGCGACGGAGGCAATCAGCCCCAGCATTTT. It translates to CASSPTRDGGNQPQHF. J is TRBJ1-5 and V is TRBV6-5; D is ambiguous. Trimming stripped 5 bases from V and 2 bases from J, with 16 bases between. Germline V CDR1 and CDR2: MNHEY, SVGAGI. The CDR3 has 16 residues.